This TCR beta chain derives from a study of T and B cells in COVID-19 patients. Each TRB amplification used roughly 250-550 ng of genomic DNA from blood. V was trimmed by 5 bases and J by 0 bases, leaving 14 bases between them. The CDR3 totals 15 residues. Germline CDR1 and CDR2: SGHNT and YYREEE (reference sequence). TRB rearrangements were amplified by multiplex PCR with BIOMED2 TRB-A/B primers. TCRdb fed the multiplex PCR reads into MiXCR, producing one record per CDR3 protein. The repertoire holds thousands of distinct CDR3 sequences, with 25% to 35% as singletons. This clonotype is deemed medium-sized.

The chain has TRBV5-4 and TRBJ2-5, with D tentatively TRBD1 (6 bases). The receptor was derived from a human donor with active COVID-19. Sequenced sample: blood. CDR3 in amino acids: CASRDSVGNQETQYF. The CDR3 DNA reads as TGTGCCAGCAGGGACAGTGTGGGCAACCAAGAGACCCAGTACTTC.